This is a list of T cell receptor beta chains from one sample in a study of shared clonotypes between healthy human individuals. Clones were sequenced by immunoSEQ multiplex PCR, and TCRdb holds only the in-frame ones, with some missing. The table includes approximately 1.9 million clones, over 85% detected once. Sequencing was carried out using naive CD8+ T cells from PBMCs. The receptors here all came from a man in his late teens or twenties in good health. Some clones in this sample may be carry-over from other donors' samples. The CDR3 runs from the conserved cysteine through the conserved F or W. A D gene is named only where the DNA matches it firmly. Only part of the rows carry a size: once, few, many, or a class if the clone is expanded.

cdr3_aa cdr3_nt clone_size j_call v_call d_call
CASSMFDRDTDTQYF TGTGCCAGTAGTATGTTCGACAGGGACACAGATACGCAGTATTTT - TRBJ2-3 TRBV19 TRBD1
CATSDRGETQYF TGTGCCACAAGCGACAGGGGAGAGACCCAGTACTTC - TRBJ2-5 TRBV15 TRBD1
CATLNQNTRTGELFF TGTGCCACCCTCAACCAAAACACTAGAACCGGGGAGCTGTTTTTT once TRBJ2-2 TRBV28 -
CASSLDRGTYGYTF TGTGCCAGCAGTTTAGACAGGGGGACCTATGGCTACACCTTC - TRBJ1-2 TRBV27 TRBD1
CASSWVRAVSTDTQYF TGTGCCAGCAGTTGGGTTCGAGCGGTGAGCACAGATACGCAGTATTTT once TRBJ2-3 TRBV6-6 -
CASSVGGVNQPQHF TGTGCCAGCAGCGTAGGAGGAGTGAATCAGCCCCAGCATTTT few TRBJ1-5 TRBV9 -
CASSWKAGSYNEQFF TGTGCCAGCAGCTGGAAGGCCGGCTCCTACAATGAGCAGTTCTTC - TRBJ2-1 TRBV7-3 -
CASSLRQGATGYTF TGCGCCAGCAGCCTTAGACAGGGGGCGACTGGCTACACCTTC - TRBJ1-2 TRBV5-1 TRBD1
CASNTGADTQYF TGTGCCAGCAATACAGGGGCAGATACGCAGTATTTT - TRBJ2-3 TRBV14 TRBD1
CASSSAGTGELFF TGTGCCAGCAGTTCAGCTGGGACCGGGGAGCTGTTTTTT - TRBJ2-2 TRBV27 -
CASSGEQGGKAFF TGTGCCAGCAGCGGGGAACAGGGGGGAAAAGCTTTCTTT - TRBJ1-1 TRBV9 TRBD1